This TCR beta chain comes out of a study of blood T cell repertoires in COVID-19. This CDR3 is built from 16 residues. Germline lookup yields CDR1 MNHEY and CDR2 SVGAGI. The V gene lost 0 bases and the J gene lost 0 bases, with 12 bases spanning the gap. Sequencing was performed with immunoSEQ multiplex PCR; in TCRdb, only in-frame clones are kept and a portion is missing. The table lists about 210,000 clones, more than 65% of them singletons. This receptor was taken from a man in his fifties with active or convalescent COVID-19. The sequenced material came from peripheral blood. The J gene is TRBJ2-7, the V gene TRBV6-5; no clear D. Here the CDR3 DNA reads TGTGCCAGCAGTTACTCGATCCCGACTTCCTCCTACGAGCAGTACTTC. This encodes CASSYSIPTSSYEQYF.